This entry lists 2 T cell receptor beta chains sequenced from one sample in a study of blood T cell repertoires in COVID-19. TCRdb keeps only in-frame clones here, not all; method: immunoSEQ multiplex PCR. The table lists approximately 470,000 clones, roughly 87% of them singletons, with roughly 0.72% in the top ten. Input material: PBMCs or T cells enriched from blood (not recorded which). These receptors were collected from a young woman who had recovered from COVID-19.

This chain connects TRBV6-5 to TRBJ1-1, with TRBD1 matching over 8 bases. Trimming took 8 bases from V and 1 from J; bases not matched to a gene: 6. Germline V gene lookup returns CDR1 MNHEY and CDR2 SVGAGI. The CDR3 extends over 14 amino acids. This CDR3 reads CASRQGPRNTEAFF. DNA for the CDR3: TGTGCCAGCCGACAGGGGCCGAGGAACACTGAAGCTTTCTTT.

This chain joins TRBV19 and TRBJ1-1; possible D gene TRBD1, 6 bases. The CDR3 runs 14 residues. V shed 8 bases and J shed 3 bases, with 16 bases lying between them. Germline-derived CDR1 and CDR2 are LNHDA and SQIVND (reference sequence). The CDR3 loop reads CASSQGQIDTEAFF. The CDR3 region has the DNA TGTGCCAGTTCACAGGGTCAAATTGACACTGAAGCTTTCTTT.